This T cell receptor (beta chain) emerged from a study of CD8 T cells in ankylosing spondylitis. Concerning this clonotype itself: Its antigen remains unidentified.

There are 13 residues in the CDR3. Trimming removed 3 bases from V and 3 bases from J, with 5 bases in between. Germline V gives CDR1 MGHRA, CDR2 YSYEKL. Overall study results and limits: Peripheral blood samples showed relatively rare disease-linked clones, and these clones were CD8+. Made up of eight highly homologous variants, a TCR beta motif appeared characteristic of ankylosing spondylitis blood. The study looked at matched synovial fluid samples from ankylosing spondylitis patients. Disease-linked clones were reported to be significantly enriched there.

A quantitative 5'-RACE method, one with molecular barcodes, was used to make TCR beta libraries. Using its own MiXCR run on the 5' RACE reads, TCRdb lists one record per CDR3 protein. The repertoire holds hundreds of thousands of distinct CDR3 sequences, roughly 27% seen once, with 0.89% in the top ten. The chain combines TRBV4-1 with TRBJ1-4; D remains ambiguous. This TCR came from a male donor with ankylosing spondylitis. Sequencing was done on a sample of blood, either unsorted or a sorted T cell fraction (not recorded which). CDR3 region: CASSQQPNEKLFF. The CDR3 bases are TGCGCCAGCAGCCAGCAGCCTAATGAAAAACTGTTTTTT.